This TCR beta chain stems from a study of T-cell reconstitution after alpha-beta-depleted transplantation in children. The sample holds many counts of this clonotype. Antigen: not known. Study-level points and caveats: Alpha-beta T cells about two months after transplant reportedly derived from several hundred expanded graft clones.

As it was prepared, the TCRbeta library received unique molecular identifiers. From the PCR reads, TCRdb called clonotypes with MiXCR, one entry per CDR3 protein. The data show under 35,000 distinct CDR3 sequences, 6.3% seen once. CDR1 and CDR2 (germline): SNHLY, FYNNEI. The CDR3 totals 15 residues. The V end lost 4 bases, the J end lost 0 bases, and 7 bases lay between the germline ends. This specimen was PBMCs, mostly from graft donor cells, taken 180 days after TCRalphabeta/CD19-depleted stem cell transplant. The chain is built from TRBV2 and TRBJ1-6; D gene ambiguous. The receptor's source is a male patient aged 5 to 17 who had a stem cell transplant for acute myeloid leukemia, so the T cells may come from the graft donor. CDR3 residues: CASSGSSSYNSPLHF. The CDR3 bases are TGTGCCAGCAGTGGAAGTAGCTCCTATAATTCACCCCTCCACTTT.